This TCR beta chain stems from a study of technical replicates of blood from a handful of donors. Per the germline V gene, CDR1 is MNHEY and CDR2 is SVGAGI. V was clipped by 0 bases and J by 6 bases; unmatched bases: 1. This CDR3 spans 15 amino acids. The assay was immunoSEQ multiplex PCR, and TCRdb's table has in-frame clones only and misses some. The sample includes tens of thousands of clones, around nine tenths seen only once; the top ten take 4.5% to 6.5%. The sample was PBMCs. This chain connects TRBV6-5 to TRBJ2-3, with 12 bases fitting TRBD2. The source of this sequence is a human donor in good health. Some clones in this sample may be carry-over from other donors' samples. The DNA for the CDR3 is TGTGCCAGCAGTTACTCCGGACTAGCGGGGGATACGCAGTATTTT. This codes for CASSYSGLAGDTQYF.